This TCR beta chain stems from a study of blood T cells in healthy people across ages. Looking at the study overall: Per two T cells, about one barcoded beta molecule was captured through template switching. Overall study findings and caveats: Roughly linear declines in TCR beta diversity per million T cells occurred with age. Because donor CMV status was unknown, expanded clonotype changes were possibly confounded.

Through a sample-barcoded 5' primer and a J-beta primer mix, a second PCR was run for roughly 6 to 12 cycles. TCRdb re-called the 5' RACE reads through MiXCR, storing one row per CDR3 protein. This sample carries hundreds of thousands of distinct CDR3 sequences, more than 25% of them seen once, and the ten largest clones take roughly 3.1%. Turning to this clonotype: Its antigen is not known.

Germline CDR1 reads MNHEY; CDR2 reads SMNVEV (reference sequence). The CDR3 runs 16 residues. The V gene end was trimmed by 3 bases and the J gene end by 1 base; junction bases not matched to a gene: 6. This sample was also put to use in a study of T cells of mothers and their children. That paper states: Samples were obtained from a few healthy Caucasian mothers and their six children.

The sequencing sample was made of blood. The TCR was taken from a boy between 10 and 17 years old in good health. The chain carries TRBV27 and TRBJ2-5; 9 bases line up with TRBD2. The CDR3 loop is CASSFLRGGFQETQYF. In nucleotides, the CDR3 is TGTGCCAGCAGTTTTTTGCGGGGGGGATTCCAAGAGACCCAGTACTTC.